These 8 T cell receptor beta chains were all obtained from the same sample, sequenced in a study of CD8 T cells in ankylosing spondylitis. In TCRdb, the 5' RACE reads were re-called with MiXCR into one record per CDR3 protein. The table includes about 130,000 distinct CDR3 sequences, around 15% detected once. Sequencing was carried out using blood, either unsorted or a sorted T cell fraction (not recorded which). These receptors originate from a female donor with ankylosing spondylitis or in good health (not recorded which).

The chain recombines TRBV11-2 with TRBJ2-4; D assignment may be TRBD1 or TRBD2 (5 bases each). Germline V lookup: CDR1 SGHAT, CDR2 FQNNGV. The V end lost 5 bases, the J end lost 1 base, and 12 bases lay between the germline ends. CDR3 length: 15 residues. CDR3 in amino acids: CASSQGPGAKNIQYF. The CDR3 DNA sequence: TGTGCCAGCAGCCAGGGACCGGGGGCCAAAAACATTCAGTACTTC.

The chain uses TRBV30 and TRBJ2-2; 12 bases fit TRBD1. The V and J ends lost 4 bases and 6 bases, in that order; junction bases with no gene match: 6. Germline values: CDR1 GTSNPN, CDR2 SVGIG (reference sequence). The CDR3 length is 15 residues. The CDR3 here is CAWKGGTGGPGELFF. In nucleotides, the CDR3 is TGTGCCTGGAAGGGCGGGACAGGGGGCCCCGGGGAGCTGTTTTTT.

The chain employs TRBV5-4 and TRBJ2-7; D is unresolved. V was clipped by 0 bases and J by 5 bases, with 6 bases between them. This CDR3 spans 12 amino acids. From germline, CDR1 is SGHNT and CDR2 YYREEE (reference sequence). For the CDR3, the DNA is TGTGCCAGCAGCTTGGGCGACCACGAGCAGTACTTC. Translated: CASSLGDHEQYF. Combining the CDR3 with reference TRBV5-4 and TRBJ2-7 gives the whole variable domain ETGVTQSPTHLIKTRGQQVTLRCSSQSGHNTVSWYQQALGQGPQFIFQYYREEENGRGNFPPRFSGLQFPNYSSELNVNALELDDSALYLCASSLGDHEQYFGPGTRLTVT.

This clonotype was seen a handful of times. A much larger clone lies a single base off, so this may be a read error. The V and J genes are TRBV20-1 and TRBJ2-4; 8 nucleotides match TRBD1. Per germline, CDR1 DFQATT and CDR2 SNEGSKA (reference sequence). This CDR3 has 14 residues. The CDR3 reads CSARAGQGSNSQYF. CDR3 DNA: TGCAGTGCTAGAGCCGGACAGGGAAGCAACAGTCAGTACTTC.

This clonotype was counted ten times or more. The J gene is TRBJ2-5, the V gene TRBV5-1; D unresolved. CDR1 and CDR2 (germline): SGHRS, YFSETQ. This CDR3 contains 14 residues. V gave up 5 bases and J gave up 2 bases, with 13 bases separating them. As DNA, the CDR3 is TGCGCCAGCAGTTCCACTACTCGGCAAGAGACCCAGTACTTC. It specifies CASSSTTRQETQYF.

This clonotype was recorded at least ten times. J is TRBJ2-3 and V is TRBV12-3 or TRBV12-4; 11 nucleotides match TRBD2. After removal of 9 bases from V and 1 base from J, the junction contained 3 bases not matched to a gene. The length of the CDR3 is 14 residues. As DNA, the CDR3 is TGTGCCAGTCAACTAGCGGGGGGCACAGATACGCAGTATTTT. This encodes CASQLAGGTDTQYF.

The table lists this clonotype with many counts. V gene TRBV5-5 combines with J gene TRBJ2-3; 7 nucleotides match TRBD2. The CDR3 extends over 16 amino acids. CDR1 and CDR2 from the germline V gene are SGHKS and YYEKEE (reference sequence). J was trimmed by 2 bases and V by 4 bases; bases with no gene match: 10. CDR3 nucleotides: TGTGCCAGCAGCGATTCACTCCTAGCGGCCACAGATACGCAGTATTTT. Residues: CASSDSLLAATDTQYF.

This clonotype was counted at least ten times. This chain uses TRBV5-1 with TRBJ2-7; 9 nucleotides align to TRBD1. CDR1 is SGHRS, CDR2 YFSETQ, per germline. The CDR3 covers 16 residues. V gave up 5 bases and J gave up 4 bases; unmatched junction bases: 13. DNA of the CDR3: TGCGCCAGCAGGCTTATCCACAGGGGGCCGGGATACGAGCAGTACTTC. Translated: CASRLIHRGPGYEQYF.